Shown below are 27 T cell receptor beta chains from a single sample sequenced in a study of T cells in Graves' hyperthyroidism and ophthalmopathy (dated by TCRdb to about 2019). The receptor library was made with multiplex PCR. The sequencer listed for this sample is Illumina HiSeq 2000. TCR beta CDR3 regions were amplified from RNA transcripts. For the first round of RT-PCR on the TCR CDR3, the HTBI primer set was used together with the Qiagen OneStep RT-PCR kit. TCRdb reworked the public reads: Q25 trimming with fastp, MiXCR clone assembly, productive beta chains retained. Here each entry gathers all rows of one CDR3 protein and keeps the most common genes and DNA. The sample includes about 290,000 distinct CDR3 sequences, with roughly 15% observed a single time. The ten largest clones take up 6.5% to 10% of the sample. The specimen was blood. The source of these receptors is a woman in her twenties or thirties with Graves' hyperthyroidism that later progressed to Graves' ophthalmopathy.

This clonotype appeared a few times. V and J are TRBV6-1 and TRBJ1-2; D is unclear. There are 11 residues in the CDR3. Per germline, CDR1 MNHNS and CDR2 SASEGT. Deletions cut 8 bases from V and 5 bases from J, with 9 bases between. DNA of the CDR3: TGTGCCAGCGTAGAGAAGTATGGCTACACCTTC. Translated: CASVEKYGYTF.

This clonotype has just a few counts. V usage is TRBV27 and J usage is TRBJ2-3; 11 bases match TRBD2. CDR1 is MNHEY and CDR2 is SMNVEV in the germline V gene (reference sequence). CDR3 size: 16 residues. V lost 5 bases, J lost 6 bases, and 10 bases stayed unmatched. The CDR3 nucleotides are TGTGCCAGCAGTGACCGACTAGCGGGATTGGCGGATACGCAGTATTTT. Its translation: CASSDRLAGLADTQYF.

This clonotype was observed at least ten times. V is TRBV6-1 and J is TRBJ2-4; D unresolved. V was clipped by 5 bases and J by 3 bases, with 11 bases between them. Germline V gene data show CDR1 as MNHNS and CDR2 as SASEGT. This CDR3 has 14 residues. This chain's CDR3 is CASSYGLDKNIQYF. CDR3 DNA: TGTGCCAGCAGTTACGGTTTGGACAAAAACATTCAGTACTTC.

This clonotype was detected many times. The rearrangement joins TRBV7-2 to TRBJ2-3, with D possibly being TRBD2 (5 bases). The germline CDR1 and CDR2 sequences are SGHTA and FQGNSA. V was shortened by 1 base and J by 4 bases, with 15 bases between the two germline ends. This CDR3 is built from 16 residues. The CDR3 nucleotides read TGTGCCAGCAGCTTAGACGGCCTAGCTCGGGCAGATACGCAGTATTTT. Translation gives CASSLDGLARADTQYF.

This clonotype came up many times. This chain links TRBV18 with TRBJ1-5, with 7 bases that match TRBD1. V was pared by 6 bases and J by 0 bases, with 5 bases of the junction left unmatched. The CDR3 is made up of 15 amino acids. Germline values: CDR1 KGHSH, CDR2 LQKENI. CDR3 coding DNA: TGTGCCAGCTCGTACGCAGGGGGTAGCAATCAGCCCCAGCATTTT. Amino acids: CASSYAGGSNQPQHF.

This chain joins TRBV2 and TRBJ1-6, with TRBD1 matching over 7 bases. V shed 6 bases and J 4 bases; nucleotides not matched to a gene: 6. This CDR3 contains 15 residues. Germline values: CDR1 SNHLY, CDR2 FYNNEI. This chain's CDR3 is CASRAGTEYNSPLHF. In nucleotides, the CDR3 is TGTGCCAGCAGGGCCGGGACAGAGTATAATTCACCCCTCCACTTT.

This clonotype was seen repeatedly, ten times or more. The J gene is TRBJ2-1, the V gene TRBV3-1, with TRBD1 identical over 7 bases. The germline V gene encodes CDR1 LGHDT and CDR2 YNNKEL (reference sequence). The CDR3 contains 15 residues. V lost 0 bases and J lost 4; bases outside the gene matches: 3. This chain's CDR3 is CASSQDSGQYNEQFF. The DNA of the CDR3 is TGTGCCAGCAGCCAAGATTCGGGACAGTACAATGAGCAGTTCTTC.

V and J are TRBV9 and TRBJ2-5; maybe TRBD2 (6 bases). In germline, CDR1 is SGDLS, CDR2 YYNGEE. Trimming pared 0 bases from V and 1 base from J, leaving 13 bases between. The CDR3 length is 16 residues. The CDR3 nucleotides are TGTGCCAGCAGCGTAGAGGGAGGTAGACTCCAAGAGACCCAGTACTTC. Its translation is CASSVEGGRLQETQYF.

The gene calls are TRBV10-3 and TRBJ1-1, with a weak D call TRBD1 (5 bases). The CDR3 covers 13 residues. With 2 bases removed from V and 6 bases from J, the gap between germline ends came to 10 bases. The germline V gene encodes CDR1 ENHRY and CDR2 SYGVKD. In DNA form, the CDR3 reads TGTGCCATCAGTGAGCCGGGGGGAGCTGAAGCTTTCTTT. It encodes CAISEPGGAEAFF.

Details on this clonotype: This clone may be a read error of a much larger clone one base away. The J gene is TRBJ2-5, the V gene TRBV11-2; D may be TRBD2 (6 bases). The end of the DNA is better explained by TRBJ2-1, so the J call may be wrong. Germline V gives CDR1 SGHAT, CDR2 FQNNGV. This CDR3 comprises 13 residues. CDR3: CASSFRPGETQFF. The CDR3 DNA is TGTGCCAGCAGCTTCCGTCCGGGAGAGACCCAGTTCTTC.

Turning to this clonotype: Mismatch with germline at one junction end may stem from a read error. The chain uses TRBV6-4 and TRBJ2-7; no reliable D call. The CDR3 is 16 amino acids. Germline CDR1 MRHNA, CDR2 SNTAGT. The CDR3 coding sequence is TGTGCCAGCAGTTACTCCAAGTCGGGCGCGAGCTACGAGCAGTACTTC. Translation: CASSYSKSGASYEQYF.

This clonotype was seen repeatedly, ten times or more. CDR3 nucleotide sequence: TGTGCCAGCAGCTTAGATCCGGGCACTGAAGCTTTCTTT. As protein: CASSLDPGTEAFF. V gene TRBV7-9 combines with J gene TRBJ1-1; no firm D call. CDR1 is SEHNR and CDR2 is FQNEAQ in the germline V gene (reference sequence). Trimming stripped 1 base from V and 4 bases from J, with 7 bases between. This CDR3 is built from 13 residues.

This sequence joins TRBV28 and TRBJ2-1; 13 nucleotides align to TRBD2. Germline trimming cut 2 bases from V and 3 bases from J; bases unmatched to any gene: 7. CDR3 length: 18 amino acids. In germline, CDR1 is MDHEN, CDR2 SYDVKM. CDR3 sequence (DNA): TGTGCCAGCAGTTTAACTAGCGGGAGGGCGGGGTACTACAATGAGCAGTTCTTC. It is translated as CASSLTSGRAGYYNEQFF.

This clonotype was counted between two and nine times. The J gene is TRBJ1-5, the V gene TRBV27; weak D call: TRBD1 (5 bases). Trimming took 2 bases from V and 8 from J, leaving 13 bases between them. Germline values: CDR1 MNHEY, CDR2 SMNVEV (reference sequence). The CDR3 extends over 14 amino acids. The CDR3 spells CASSLGGDIKPQHF. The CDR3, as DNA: TGTGCCAGCAGTTTAGGAGGGGATATTAAGCCCCAGCATTTT.

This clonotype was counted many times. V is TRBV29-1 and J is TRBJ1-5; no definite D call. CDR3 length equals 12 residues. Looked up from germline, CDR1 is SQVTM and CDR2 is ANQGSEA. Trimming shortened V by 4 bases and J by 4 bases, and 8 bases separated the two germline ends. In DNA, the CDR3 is TGCAGCGTTGGAGGGCAGAATCAGCCCCAGCATTTT. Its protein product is CSVGGQNQPQHF.

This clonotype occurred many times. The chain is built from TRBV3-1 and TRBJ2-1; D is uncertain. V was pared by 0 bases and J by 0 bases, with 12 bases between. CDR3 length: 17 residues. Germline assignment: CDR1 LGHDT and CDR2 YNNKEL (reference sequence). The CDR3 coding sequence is TGTGCCAGCAGCCAAGAAGCGACAAGCCGCTCCTACAATGAGCAGTTCTTC. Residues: CASSQEATSRSYNEQFF.

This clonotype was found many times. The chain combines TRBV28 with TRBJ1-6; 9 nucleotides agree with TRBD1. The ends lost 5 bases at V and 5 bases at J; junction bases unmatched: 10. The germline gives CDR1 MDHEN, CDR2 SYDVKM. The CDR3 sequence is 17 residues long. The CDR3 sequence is CASSPQGQGINNSPLHF. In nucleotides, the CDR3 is TGTGCCAGCAGTCCCCAGGGACAGGGCATAAATAATTCACCCCTCCACTTT.

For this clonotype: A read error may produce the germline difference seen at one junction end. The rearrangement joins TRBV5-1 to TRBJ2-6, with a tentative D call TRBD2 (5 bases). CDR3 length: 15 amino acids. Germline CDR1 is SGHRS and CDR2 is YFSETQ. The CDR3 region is CANSQEGYGANVLTF. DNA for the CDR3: TGCGCCAACAGCCAAGAGGGATATGGGGCCAACGTCCTGACTTTC.

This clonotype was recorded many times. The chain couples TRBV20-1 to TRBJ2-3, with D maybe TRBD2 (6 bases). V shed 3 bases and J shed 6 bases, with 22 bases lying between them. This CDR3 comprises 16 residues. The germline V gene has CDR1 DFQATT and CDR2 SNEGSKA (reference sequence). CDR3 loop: CSARLILASILDTQYF. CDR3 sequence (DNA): TGCAGTGCTAGGCTTATACTAGCAAGCATACTGGATACGCAGTATTTT.

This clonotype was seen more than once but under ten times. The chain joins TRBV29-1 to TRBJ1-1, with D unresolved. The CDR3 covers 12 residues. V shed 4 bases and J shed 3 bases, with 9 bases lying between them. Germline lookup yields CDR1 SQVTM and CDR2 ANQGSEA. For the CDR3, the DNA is TGCAGCGTTGCCGATGGGGACACTGAAGCTTTCTTT. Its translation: CSVADGDTEAFF.

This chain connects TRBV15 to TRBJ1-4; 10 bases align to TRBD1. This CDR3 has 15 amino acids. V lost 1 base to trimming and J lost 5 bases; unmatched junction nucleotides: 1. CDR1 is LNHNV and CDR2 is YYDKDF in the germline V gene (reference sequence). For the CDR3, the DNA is TGTGCCACCAGCAGAGGGACAGGGGGAAATGAAAAACTGTTTTTT. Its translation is CATSRGTGGNEKLFF.

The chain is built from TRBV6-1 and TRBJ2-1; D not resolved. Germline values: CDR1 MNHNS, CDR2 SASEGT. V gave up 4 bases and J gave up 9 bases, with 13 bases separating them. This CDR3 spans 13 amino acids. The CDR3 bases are TGTGCCAGCAGTGGTGAGGTGTTGGGTGAGCAGTTCTTC. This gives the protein CASSGEVLGEQFF.

The CDR3 loop is CASSLDSANTDTQYF. CDR3 sequence (DNA): TGTGCCAGCAGCTTGGATAGTGCAAACACAGATACGCAGTATTTT. The chain links TRBV5-6 to TRBJ2-3; no clear D gene. The CDR3 length is 15 residues. With 0 bases removed from V and 2 bases from J, the gap between germline ends came to 10 bases. The germline V gene encodes CDR1 SGHDT and CDR2 YYEEEE.

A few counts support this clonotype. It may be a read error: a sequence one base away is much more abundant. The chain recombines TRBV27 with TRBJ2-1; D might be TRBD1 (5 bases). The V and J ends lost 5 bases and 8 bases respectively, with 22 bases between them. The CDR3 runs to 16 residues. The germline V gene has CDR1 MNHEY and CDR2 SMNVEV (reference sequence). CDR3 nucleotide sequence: TGTGCCAGCAGTAAAGCCCTGCCACCAAGGGGCCATGAGCAGTTCTTC. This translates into CASSKALPPRGHEQFF.

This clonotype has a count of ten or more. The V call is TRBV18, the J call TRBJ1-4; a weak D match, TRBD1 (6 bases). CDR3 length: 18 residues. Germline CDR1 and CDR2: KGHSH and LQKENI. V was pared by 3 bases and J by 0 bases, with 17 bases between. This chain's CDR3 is CASSPEYFDRSTNEKLFF. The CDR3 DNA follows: TGTGCCAGCTCACCCGAGTATTTTGACAGGTCAACTAATGAAAAACTGTTTTTT.

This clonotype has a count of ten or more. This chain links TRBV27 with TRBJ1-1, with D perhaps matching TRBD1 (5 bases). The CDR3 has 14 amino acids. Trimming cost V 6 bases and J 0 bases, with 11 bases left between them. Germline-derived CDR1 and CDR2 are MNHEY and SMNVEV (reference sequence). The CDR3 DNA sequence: TGTGCCAGCAGATTTACGGGGGTGAACACTGAAGCTTTCTTT. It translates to CASRFTGVNTEAFF.

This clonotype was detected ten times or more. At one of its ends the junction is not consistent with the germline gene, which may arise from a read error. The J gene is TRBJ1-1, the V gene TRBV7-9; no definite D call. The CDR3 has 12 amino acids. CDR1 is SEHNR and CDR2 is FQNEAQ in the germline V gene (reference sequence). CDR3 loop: CAGSLERPEAFF. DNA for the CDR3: TGTGCCGGCAGCTTAGAAAGGCCTGAAGCTTTCTTT.